This entry describes one T cell receptor beta chain. As originally analysed: Amplification of reference gene primers was used by the study to estimate nucleated cell counts. Assay used: immunoSEQ multiplex PCR; TCRdb lists only in-frame clones, some missing. That table gives V, J and clone size, and the DNA gave D and trimming. Of over 150,000 clones in the sample, roughly nine tenths are singletons; the top ten hold about 1.9%. This specimen comes from a study of blood T cell repertoires in COVID-19. Study-wide background: The study drew acute and convalescent COVID-19 samples from the United States, Italy and Spain. T cells, B-cell-depleted T cells, or PBMCs provided the cDNA or gDNA that served as material.

CDR1 is LNHDA and CDR2 is SQIVND in the germline V gene (reference sequence). The germline V and J ends were trimmed by 0 bases and 7 bases, with 13 bases remaining between them. CDR3 size: 15 residues. Sequencing used peripheral blood. This TCR was recovered from a man between 18 and 29 years old who had recovered from COVID-19. The chain carries TRBV19 and TRBJ2-1; D may be TRBD2 (5 bases). CDR3 residues: CASSIDEGVRNEQFF. CDR3 nucleotide sequence: TGTGCCAGTAGTATAGATGAGGGAGTGCGAAATGAGCAGTTCTTC.